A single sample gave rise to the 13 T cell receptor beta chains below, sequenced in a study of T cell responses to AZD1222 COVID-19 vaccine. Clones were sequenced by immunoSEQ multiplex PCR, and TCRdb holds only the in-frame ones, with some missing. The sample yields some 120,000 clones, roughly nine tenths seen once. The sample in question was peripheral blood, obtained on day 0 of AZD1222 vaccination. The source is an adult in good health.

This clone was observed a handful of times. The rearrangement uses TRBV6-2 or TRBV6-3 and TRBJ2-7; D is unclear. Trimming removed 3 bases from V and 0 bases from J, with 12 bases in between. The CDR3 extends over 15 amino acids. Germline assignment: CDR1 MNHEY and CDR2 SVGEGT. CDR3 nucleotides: TGTGCCAGCAGTTATTCGGAATCCCCCTCCTACGAGCAGTACTTC. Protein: CASSYSESPSYEQYF.

CDR3 residues: CASSEQGSGSETQYF. For the CDR3, the DNA is TGTGCCAGCAGTGAACAAGGCAGTGGGTCTGAGACCCAGTACTTC. The V call is TRBV2, the J call TRBJ2-5; D uncertain. The CDR3 length is 15 residues. The V gene lost 2 bases and the J gene lost 5 bases, with 15 bases spanning the gap. The germline V gene encodes CDR1 SNHLY and CDR2 FYNNEI.

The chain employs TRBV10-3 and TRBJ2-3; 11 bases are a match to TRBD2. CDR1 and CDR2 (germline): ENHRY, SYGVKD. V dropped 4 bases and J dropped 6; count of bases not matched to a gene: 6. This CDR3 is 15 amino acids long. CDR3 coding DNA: TGTGCCATCAGTGGGTTGACTAGCGGGGAGGATACGCAGTATTTT. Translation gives CAISGLTSGEDTQYF.

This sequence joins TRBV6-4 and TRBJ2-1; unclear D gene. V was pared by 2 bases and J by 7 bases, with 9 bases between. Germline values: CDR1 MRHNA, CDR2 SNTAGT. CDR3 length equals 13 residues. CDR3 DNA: TGTGCCAGCAGTGACACCGACTGGAATGAGCAGTTCTTC. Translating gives CASSDTDWNEQFF.

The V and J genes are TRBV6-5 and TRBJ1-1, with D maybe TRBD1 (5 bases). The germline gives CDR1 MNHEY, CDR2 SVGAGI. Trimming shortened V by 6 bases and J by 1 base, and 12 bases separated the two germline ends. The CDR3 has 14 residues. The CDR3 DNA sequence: TGTGCCAGCAGCCTCCGGACAAGGAACACTGAAGCTTTCTTT. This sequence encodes CASSLRTRNTEAFF.

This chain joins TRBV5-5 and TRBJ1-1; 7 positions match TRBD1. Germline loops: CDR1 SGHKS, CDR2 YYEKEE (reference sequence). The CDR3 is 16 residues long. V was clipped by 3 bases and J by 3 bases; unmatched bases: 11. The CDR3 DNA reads TGTGCCAGCAGCTCGATCCCACAGGGGTTCGACACTGAAGCTTTCTTT. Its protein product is CASSSIPQGFDTEAFF. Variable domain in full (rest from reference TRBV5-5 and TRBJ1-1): DAGVTQSPTHLIKTRGQQVTLRCSPISGHKSVSWYQQVLGQGPQFIFQYYEKEERGRGNFPDRFSARQFPNYSSELNVNALLLGDSALYLCASSSIPQGFDTEAFFGQGTRLTVV.

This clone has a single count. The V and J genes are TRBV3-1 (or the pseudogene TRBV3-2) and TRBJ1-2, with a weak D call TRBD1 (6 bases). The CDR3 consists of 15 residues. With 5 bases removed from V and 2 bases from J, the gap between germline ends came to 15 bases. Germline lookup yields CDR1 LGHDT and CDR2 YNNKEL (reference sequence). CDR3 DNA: TGTGCCAGCAGCGCTCGGGGGGCCTTCAACTATGGCTACACCTTC. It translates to CASSARGAFNYGYTF.

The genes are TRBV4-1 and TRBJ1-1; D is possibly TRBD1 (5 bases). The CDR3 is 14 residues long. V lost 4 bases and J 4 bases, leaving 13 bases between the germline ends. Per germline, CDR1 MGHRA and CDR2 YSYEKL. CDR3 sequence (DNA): TGCGCCAGCAGCCTAAATTGGGGGGGCACTGAAGCTTTCTTT. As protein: CASSLNWGGTEAFF.

The CDR3 loop is CASSPNILGGNQPQHF. The DNA of the CDR3 is TGTGCCAGCTCACCAAATATTCTGGGCGGCAATCAGCCCCAGCATTTT. This sequence joins TRBV18 and TRBJ1-5; D is undetermined. V was trimmed by 2 bases and J by 2 bases, leaving 13 bases between them. The CDR3 has 16 residues. Germline CDR1 is KGHSH and CDR2 is LQKENI.

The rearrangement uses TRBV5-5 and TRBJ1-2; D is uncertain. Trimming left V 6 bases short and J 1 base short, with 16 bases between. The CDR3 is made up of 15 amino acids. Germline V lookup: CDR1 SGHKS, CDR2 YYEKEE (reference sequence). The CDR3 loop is CASKLQFSGNYGYTF. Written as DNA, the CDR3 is TGTGCCAGCAAACTCCAATTCTCTGGTAACTATGGCTACACCTTC.

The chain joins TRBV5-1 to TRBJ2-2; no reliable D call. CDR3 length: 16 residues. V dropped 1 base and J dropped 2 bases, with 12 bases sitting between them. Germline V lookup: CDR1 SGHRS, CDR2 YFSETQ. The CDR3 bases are TGCGCCAGCAGCTTGAGTTGGACGGAAAACACCGGGGAGCTGTTTTTT. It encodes CASSLSWTENTGELFF.

Here the CDR3 DNA reads TGTGCCAGCAGCCCCGCGCCCTCAGGGGAGCTGTTTTTT. As protein: CASSPAPSGELFF. The chain has TRBV7-3 and TRBJ2-2; D unresolved. Trimming cost V 5 bases and J 8 bases, with 12 bases left between them. Germline CDR1 and CDR2: SGHTA and FQGTGA. The CDR3 has 13 residues.

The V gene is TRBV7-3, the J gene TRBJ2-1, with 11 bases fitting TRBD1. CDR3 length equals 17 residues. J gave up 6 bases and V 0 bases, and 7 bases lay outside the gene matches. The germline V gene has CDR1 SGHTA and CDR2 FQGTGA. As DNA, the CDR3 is TGTGCCAGCAGCTTAACGTCCGGACAGGGGGCTGGCAATGAGCAGTTCTTC. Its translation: CASSLTSGQGAGNEQFF. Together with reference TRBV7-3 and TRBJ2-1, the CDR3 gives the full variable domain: GAGVSQTPSNKVTEKGKYVELRCDPISGHTALYWYRQSLGQGPEFLIYFQGTGAADDSGLPNDRFFAVRPEGSVSTLKIQRTERGDSAVYLCASSLTSGQGAGNEQFFGPGTRLTVL.